This T cell receptor beta chain is from a study of T cell responses to AZD1222 COVID-19 vaccine. Study background: Second doses were pooled across both intervals (about 4 or about 12 weeks). Study-wide results and limits: Sampling captured repertoires only after the peak T cell response. Targeting of unmutated variant regions was reportedly seen in nearly half of spike-specific TCRs. Recipients of two AZD1222 doses showed rising Spike-specific TCR breadth and depth.

As concerns this clone: Its specificity is not known.

TCRdb keeps only in-frame clones here, not all; method: immunoSEQ multiplex PCR. The sample lists some 190,000 clones, over 80% occurring once. This CDR3 contains 12 residues. Between the trimmed V and J ends, which lost 8 bases and 7 bases, there was a span of 12 bases. Material: peripheral blood, obtained on day 0 of AZD1222 vaccination. The receptor comes from an adult in good health. The V call is TRBV12-3 or TRBV12-4, the J call TRBJ2-1, with D unclear. The CDR3 region has the DNA TGTGCCAGCGGGCCGAGGCGAAATGAGCAGTTCTTC. This translates into CASGPRRNEQFF.